The present TCR beta chain was sequenced within a study of blood T cell repertoires in COVID-19. Study-wide context: Both acute and convalescent COVID-19 samples were obtained from the United States, Italy and Spain.

Followed over time, Seattle patients had been enrolled while infection was active. Per the study methods: Using reference gene primer amplification, nucleated cell counts were estimated. TCRdb's table, derived via immunoSEQ multiplex PCR, lists solely in-frame clones and lacks some. Clone size and V and J calls were adopted from that table, with D and trimming inferred from the DNA. The data contain roughly 200,000 clones, about 85% of them seen just once; the ten biggest clones take up approximately 6%. This clonotype originated in a woman in her thirties or forties with COVID-19, enrolled during active disease. Sequencing used peripheral blood.

DNA for the CDR3: TGCAGCGTCGGACAGGGGCGTGAAGCTTTCTTT. This encodes CSVGQGREAFF. V is TRBV29-1 and J is TRBJ1-1; TRBD1 matches 9 bases. With 6 bases clipped from V and 7 bases from J, the junction kept 3 bases outside the gene matches. CDR1 and CDR2 (germline): SQVTM, ANQGSEA. The CDR3 consists of 11 residues.